The 5 T cell receptor beta chains below were found in one sample sequenced in a study of CD4 and CD8 cells across lung adenocarcinoma regions. TCRdb reanalysed the PCR reads using MiXCR and keeps one entry per CDR3 protein. The table records fewer than 15,000 distinct CDR3 sequences, about 50% of them present only once. The sequencing sample was made of CD8+ T cells from the margin of a lung tumor. The receptors shown here come from a female donor with lung adenocarcinoma. The CD4 and CD8 labels of this study may be unreliable.

This clonotype was found many times. The chain carries TRBV15 and TRBJ2-1, with 9 bases fitting TRBD1. CDR3 size: 16 residues. J lost 3 bases, V lost 5 bases, and 8 bases had no gene match. CDR1 and CDR2 (germline): LNHNV, YYDKDF (reference sequence). The CDR3 nucleotides are TGTGCCACCAGCCGCACCCGGGACAGGGTCTACAATGAGCAGTTCTTC. Translation: CATSRTRDRVYNEQFF.

Remarks on this clonotype: The junction and the germline gene differ at one end; a read error may be behind it. V and J are TRBV10-1 and TRBJ2-4; possibly TRBD1 or TRBD2 for D (5 bases each). The CDR3 length is 14 residues. Per germline, CDR1 WNHNN and CDR2 SYGVQD (reference sequence). For the CDR3, the DNA is TGCGGCAGCACGGGGCTGAGAAGCAAAGACATTCAGTACTTC. Protein sequence: CGSTGLRSKDIQYF.

This clonotype was seen a few times. Given the absence of the conserved phenylalanine or tryptophan at the CDR3 end, a read error is likely. The DNA is left out, because the CDR3 cannot be placed on it with certainty; the CDR3 is given as TCRdb lists it. This rearrangement joins TRBV7-2 to TRBJ1-6. The CDR3 length is 10 residues, termini included. Germline V CDR1 and CDR2: SGHTA, FQGNSA. CDR3 sequence: CASSLDSGGA.

CDR3 coding DNA: TGTGCCAGCAGTTACGTGGGGGGGGGGGGGGGCGGGGAGCTGTTTTTT. Encoded protein: CASSYVGGGGGGELFF. The chain combines TRBV6-5 with TRBJ2-2, with 7 positions matching TRBD2. The CDR3 covers 16 residues. Germline CDR1 and CDR2: MNHEY and SVGAGI. The V and J ends lost 2 bases and 7 bases, in that order; junction bases with no gene match: 10.

V and J are TRBV27 and TRBJ2-1; D is possibly TRBD1 (5 bases). Germline CDR1 MNHEY, CDR2 SMNVEV (reference sequence). The CDR3 consists of 17 residues. Trimming removed 5 bases from V and 0 bases from J, with 17 bases in between. CDR3 in amino acids: CASSPGAGPSSYNEQFF. The CDR3 region has the DNA TGTGCCAGCAGTCCTGGGGCAGGGCCGAGCTCCTACAATGAGCAGTTCTTC.